A single sample gave rise to the 21 T cell receptor beta chains below, sequenced in a study of human T cells and chemical hapten exposure. The time point denotes: patch test 1, 2 weeks after DPC sensitization. This sample's treatment: therapeutic diphenylcyclopropenone sensitization with weekly scalp DPC. In TCRdb, the RACE reads were re-called with MiXCR into one record per CDR3 protein. Of about 74,000 distinct CDR3 sequences detected, around a third appear once; the ten largest clones hold about 10%. The material sequenced was whole blood, taken in connection with sensitization to the hapten diphenylcyclopropenone (DPC). The receptors were gathered from a man in his forties or fifties with alopecia areata. Some clones in this sample may be carry-over from other donors' samples.

This clonotype has just one count. The rearrangement uses TRBV28 and TRBJ1-6; the D is unclear. Germline-derived CDR1 and CDR2 are MDHEN and SYDVKM. The CDR3 spans 15 residues. V was cut by 3 bases and J by 0 bases, with 6 bases left in between. CDR3 loop: CASSLPSSYNSPLHF. CDR3 DNA sequence: TGTGCCAGCAGTTTGCCCAGCTCCTATAATTCACCCCTCCACTTT.

This chain links TRBV7-2 with TRBJ2-5, with a tentative D call TRBD2 (5 bases). Trimming took 4 bases from V and 3 from J, leaving 15 bases between them. The CDR3 totals 15 residues. CDR1 SGHTA and CDR2 FQGNSA come from the germline V gene. The CDR3 loop reads CASSSGSLAEETQYF. DNA of the CDR3: TGTGCCAGCAGCTCCGGCAGCCTAGCCGAAGAGACCCAGTACTTC.

The chain joins TRBV12-3 or TRBV12-4 to TRBJ2-7; 9 bases fit TRBD1. V shed 3 bases and J 5 bases; nucleotides not matched to a gene: 5. The CDR3 is 14 amino acids. CDR3 coding DNA: TGTGCCAGCAGTTTTAGGACAGGGGCCAACGAGCAGTACTTC. This codes for CASSFRTGANEQYF.

This clonotype was seen only a few times. V and J are TRBV30 and TRBJ2-1; possibly TRBD1 for D (6 bases). Germline V gene lookup returns CDR1 GTSNPN and CDR2 SVGIG (reference sequence). Trimming took off 1 base at V and 3 bases at J, with 13 bases between the two ends. The CDR3 has 15 amino acids. The CDR3 is CAWSDDRTNYNEQFF. CDR3 nucleotides: TGTGCCTGGAGTGATGACAGGACCAACTACAATGAGCAGTTCTTC.

The chain is built from TRBV11-2 and TRBJ2-3; D perhaps matches TRBD1 (5 bases). CDR3 length equals 15 residues. The V gene's germline CDR1 is SGHAT and CDR2 FQNNGV. The ends were cut back, 2 bases at V and 1 base at J, with 10 bases in the middle. The CDR3 region has the DNA TGTGCCAGCAGCTTAACGACAGTTGGCACAGATACGCAGTATTTT. It specifies CASSLTTVGTDTQYF. Together with reference TRBV11-2 and TRBJ2-3, the CDR3 gives the full variable domain: EAGVAQSPRYKIIEKRQSVAFWCNPISGHATLYWYQQILGQGPKLLIQFQNNGVVDDSQLPKDRFSAERLKGVDSTLKIQPAKLEDSAVYLCASSLTTVGTDTQYFGPGTRLTVL.

The DNA of the CDR3 is TGTGCCAGCAGCTTGAAGCGGAGGAACACTGAAGCTTTCTTT. Encoded protein: CASSLKRRNTEAFF. V gene TRBV5-6 combines with J gene TRBJ1-1; D ambiguous. Per germline, CDR1 SGHDT and CDR2 YYEEEE. V was trimmed by 1 base and J by 1 base, leaving 8 bases between them. The CDR3 contains 14 residues.

This rearrangement joins TRBV5-5 to TRBJ2-3; TRBD1 or TRBD2 may be the D gene (5 bases each). Per germline, CDR1 SGHKS and CDR2 YYEKEE (reference sequence). The ends were cut back, 4 bases at V and 3 bases at J, with 12 bases in the middle. This CDR3 has 14 residues. Here the CDR3 reads CASSPSGTTDTQYF. The CDR3 coding sequence is TGTGCCAGCAGCCCATCCGGGACGACAGATACGCAGTATTTT.

Only a few counts were recorded for this clonotype. V usage is TRBV20-1 and J usage is TRBJ1-1; tentatively, D is TRBD1 (5 bases). The CDR3 has 14 amino acids. V lost 3 bases, J lost 0 bases, and 11 bases lay in between. Germline V gene data show CDR1 as DFQATT and CDR2 as SNEGSKA (reference sequence). The CDR3 reads CSASGGTLNTEAFF. In DNA, the CDR3 is TGCAGTGCTAGCGGGGGTACGCTGAACACTGAAGCTTTCTTT.

This chain connects TRBV29-1 to TRBJ2-5, with D hard to call. This CDR3 spans 14 amino acids. V lost 0 bases to trimming and J lost 7 bases, with 15 bases between them. Germline CDR1 reads SQVTM; CDR2 reads ANQGSEA. The CDR3 nucleotides read TGCAGCGTTGAAGAGGATATCGGAATAGGGACCCAGTACTTC. Translating it yields CSVEEDIGIGTQYF.

This clonotype appeared a few times. The chain uses TRBV28 and TRBJ2-6; D gene uncertain. Trimming stripped 6 bases from V and 0 bases from J, with 6 bases between. Germline V gives CDR1 MDHEN, CDR2 SYDVKM. The CDR3 loop spans 14 amino acids. CDR3 coding DNA: TGTGCCAGCAGGGGCCGCTCTGGGGCCAACGTCCTGACTTTC. It encodes CASRGRSGANVLTF. The full variable domain, with the rest looked up from reference TRBV28 and TRBJ2-6, is DVKVTQSSRYLVKRTGEKVFLECVQDMDHENMFWYRQDPGLGLRLIYFSYDVKMKEKGDIPEGYSVSREKKERFSLILESASTNQTSMYLCASRGRSGANVLTFGAGSRLTVL.

A few counts support this clonotype. The rearrangement uses TRBV25-1 and TRBJ2-1; D may be TRBD1 or TRBD2 (5 bases each). Germline CDR1 and CDR2: MGHDK and SYGVNS. Deletions cut 5 bases from V and 2 bases from J, with 7 bases between. CDR3 length: 13 residues. The DNA of the CDR3 is TGTGCCAGCAGTAAGGGACCCTACAATGAGCAGTTCTTC. This gives the protein CASSKGPYNEQFF.

This sequence joins TRBV5-1 and TRBJ2-3, with D tentatively TRBD1 (6 bases). Trimming removed 2 bases at V and 8 bases at J, with 6 bases between. Germline CDR1 reads SGHRS; CDR2 reads YFSETQ. CDR3 length: 11 amino acids. CDR3 loop: CASSLQGTQYF. CDR3 DNA sequence: TGCGCCAGCAGCTTACAGGGTACGCAGTATTTT.

The V call is TRBV6-5, the J call TRBJ2-2, with D maybe TRBD1 (6 bases). Trimming cost V 2 bases and J 6 bases, with 13 bases left between them. Germline V CDR1 and CDR2: MNHEY, SVGAGI. CDR3 size: 15 residues. The CDR3 region has the DNA TGTGCCAGCAGTTACACCGGACAGTATTCCGGGGAGCTGTTTTTT. Its protein is CASSYTGQYSGELFF.

This chain links TRBV5-1 with TRBJ1-2; D perhaps matches TRBD1 (5 bases). Germline V gene lookup returns CDR1 SGHRS and CDR2 YFSETQ. Trimming took off 4 bases at V and 4 bases at J, with 11 bases between the two ends. The length of the CDR3 is 13 residues. CDR3 amino acids: CASSEGTGYGYTF. For the CDR3, the DNA is TGCGCCAGCAGCGAGGGGACTGGCTATGGCTACACCTTC.

The chain uses TRBV28 and TRBJ2-5; D remains ambiguous. Germline assignment: CDR1 MDHEN and CDR2 SYDVKM. V was clipped by 0 bases and J by 4 bases, with 6 bases between them. The CDR3 loop spans 13 amino acids. The CDR3 region has the DNA TGTGCCAGCAGTTTATGGGGATCAGAGACCCAGTACTTC. It yields the protein CASSLWGSETQYF.

This clonotype was seen only a few times. The V and J genes are TRBV27 and TRBJ1-1; the D gene is possibly TRBD1 (6 bases). Trimming removed 6 bases at V and 5 bases at J, with 13 bases between. CDR1 is MNHEY, CDR2 SMNVEV, per germline (reference sequence). The CDR3 runs 13 residues. The CDR3 nucleotides are TGTGCCAGCAGATCACAGGGAGTTACTGAAGCTTTCTTT. It encodes CASRSQGVTEAFF.

The count of this clonotype is one. This chain uses TRBV15 with TRBJ2-7; 7 bases line up with TRBD1. CDR3 length equals 15 residues. Trimming took 5 bases from V and 2 from J; bases not matched to a gene: 9. Germline lookup yields CDR1 LNHNV and CDR2 YYDKDF (reference sequence). The CDR3 is CATSGRTGYAYEQYF. The CDR3 nucleotides are TGTGCCACCAGCGGTCGGACAGGTTATGCCTACGAGCAGTACTTC. The variable domain in full, completed from reference TRBV15 and TRBJ2-7, reads DAMVIQNPRYQVTQFGKPVTLSCSQTLNHNVMYWYQQKSSQAPKLLFHYYDKDFNNEADTPDNFQSRRPNTSFCFLDIRSPGLGDTAMYLCATSGRTGYAYEQYFGPGTRLTVT.

The chain has TRBV7-2 and TRBJ2-3; D is uncertain. Deletions cut 1 base from V and 2 bases from J, with 7 bases between. CDR1 SGHTA and CDR2 FQGNSA come from the germline V gene. This CDR3 comprises 14 residues. The CDR3: CASSLVRATDTQYF. In DNA, the CDR3 is TGTGCCAGCAGCTTAGTTAGGGCCACAGATACGCAGTATTTT.

V is TRBV6-2 or TRBV6-3 and J is TRBJ1-2; no clear D. The CDR3 totals 13 residues. V gave up 6 bases and J gave up 8 bases, with 16 bases separating them. CDR1 and CDR2 (germline): MNHEY, SVGEGT. The CDR3 bases are TGTGCCAGCAGGCGTGACTCCCGCTTCGGCTACACCTTC. Translated: CASRRDSRFGYTF.

The sample holds a few counts of this clonotype. The CDR3 sequence: CASSSGGGGYEQYF. The CDR3 bases are TGCGCCAGCAGCTCCGGAGGGGGAGGGTACGAGCAGTACTTC. V is TRBV5-1 and J is TRBJ2-7; D is perhaps TRBD2 (7 bases). Germline-derived CDR1 and CDR2 are SGHRS and YFSETQ. This CDR3 has 14 residues. V lost 3 bases to trimming and J lost 4 bases, with 14 bases between them.

In this sample, this clonotype turned up a few times. This rearrangement joins TRBV20-1 to TRBJ1-1, with D tentatively TRBD1 (6 bases). This CDR3 has 15 residues. Germline loops: CDR1 DFQATT, CDR2 SNEGSKA (reference sequence). V lost 3 bases to trimming and J lost 5 bases, with 19 bases between them. The CDR3 DNA is TGCAGTGCTAGGCCCCTAGGACAGAGCAGGACTGAAGCTTTCTTT. Its translation: CSARPLGQSRTEAFF.